The 25 T cell receptor beta chains below come from one sample, sequenced in a study of ipilimumab plus nivolumab after autologous stem cell transplantation. Only in-frame clones appear in the TCRdb table, and some are missing; sequencing was by immunoSEQ multiplex PCR. Among about 18,000 clones listed, just under 80% were seen once. The specimen comprised PBMCs, sampled in a trial of ipilimumab plus nivolumab as post-transplant consolidation. These receptors all stem from a male donor with diffuse large B-cell lymphoma.

This chain uses TRBV5-1 with TRBJ1-4, with a tentative D call TRBD1 (5 bases). This CDR3 region has 15 residues. Germline values: CDR1 SGHRS, CDR2 YFSETQ. V gave up 1 base and J gave up 8 bases, with 15 bases separating them. The CDR3 is CASSLWAGRGEKLFF. Written as DNA, the CDR3 is TGCGCCAGCAGCTTGTGGGCAGGGAGAGGGGAAAAACTGTTTTTT.

The genes are TRBV19 and TRBJ1-5; D uncertain. V lost 8 bases and J lost 3, with 17 bases in between. Germline loops: CDR1 LNHDA, CDR2 SQIVND (reference sequence). The CDR3 has 15 residues. The chain's CDR3 is CASSALRGPNQPQHF. The CDR3 coding sequence is TGTGCCAGTTCCGCACTACGCGGGCCCAATCAGCCCCAGCATTTT.

This clone showed up just a few times. The chain employs TRBV7-9 and TRBJ2-2; D might be TRBD1 (6 bases). Germline V lookup: CDR1 SEHNR, CDR2 FQNEAQ (reference sequence). The V end lost 6 bases, the J end lost 1 base, and 12 bases lay between the germline ends. The CDR3 extends over 15 amino acids. As DNA, the CDR3 is TGTGCCAGCAGATCGACAGGAGGGAACACCGGGGAGCTGTTTTTT. Its protein product is CASRSTGGNTGELFF. Complete variable domain (other parts from reference TRBV7-9 and TRBJ2-2): DTGVSQNPRHKITKRGQNVTFRCDPISEHNRLYWYRQTLGQGPEFLTYFQNEAQLEKSRLLSDRFSAERPKGSFSTLEIQRTEQGDSAMYLCASRSTGGNTGELFFGEGSRLTVL.

In this sample, this clone turned up a few times. V gene TRBV4-1 combines with J gene TRBJ1-4, with unresolved D. The length of the CDR3 is 18 residues. Per the germline V gene, CDR1 is MGHRA and CDR2 is YSYEKL. Trimming took off 3 bases at V and 3 bases at J, with 20 bases between the two ends. The CDR3 sequence: CASSHPASSRLSNEKLFF. The CDR3 DNA reads as TGCGCCAGCAGCCACCCGGCCAGCTCACGGCTATCTAATGAAAAACTGTTTTTT.

The genes are TRBV29-1 and TRBJ1-2, with D perhaps TRBD1 (5 bases). The CDR3 has 11 residues. From germline, CDR1 is SQVTM and CDR2 ANQGSEA. Trimming left V 6 bases short and J 8 bases short, with 13 bases between. CDR3 sequence (DNA): TGCAGCGTGTTGGGGGAAAAAGGCTACACCTTC. It encodes CSVLGEKGYTF. The entire variable domain, with the rest obtained from reference TRBV29-1 and TRBJ1-2, is as follows: SAVISQKPSRDICQRGTSLTIQCQVDSQVTMMFWYRQQPGQSLTLIATANQGSEATYESGFVIDKFPISRPNLTFSTLTVSNMSPEDSSIYLCSVLGEKGYTFGSGTRLTVV.

This clone was seen only once. The V and J genes are TRBV5-1 and TRBJ2-7, with 14 bases aligning to TRBD2. Per germline, CDR1 SGHRS and CDR2 YFSETQ. V was clipped by 4 bases and J by 2 bases; unmatched bases: 11. The CDR3 has 18 amino acids. The CDR3 loop is CASSPRSGTSGGTYEQYF. Here the CDR3 DNA reads TGCGCCAGCAGCCCGCGATCCGGGACTAGCGGGGGAACCTACGAGCAGTACTTC.

The chain combines TRBV7-6 with TRBJ1-3; unclear D gene. Per the germline V gene, CDR1 is SGHVS and CDR2 is FNYEAQ. Trimming left V 2 bases short and J 0 bases short, with 11 bases between. This CDR3 is built from 16 residues. In nucleotides, the CDR3 is TGTGCCAGCAGCTTAACGACGGGTCCCTCTGGAAACACCATATATTTT. As protein: CASSLTTGPSGNTIYF.

The J gene is TRBJ1-2, the V gene TRBV11-2; 11 nucleotides agree with TRBD1. CDR3 size: 19 residues. V lost 4 bases to trimming and J lost 3 bases; unmatched junction nucleotides: 16. Germline V gene data show CDR1 as SGHAT and CDR2 as FQNNGV. CDR3 DNA sequence: TGTGCCAGCAGCTCTTATCGGCCGGGACAGGGGGGGCGGCACTATGGCTACACCTTC. Protein product: CASSSYRPGQGGRHYGYTF.

The chain links TRBV6-5 to TRBJ1-6; a possible D gene is TRBD1 (5 bases). CDR3 length: 15 amino acids. V was shortened by 0 bases and J by 6 bases, with 9 bases between the two germline ends. Germline lookup yields CDR1 MNHEY and CDR2 SVGAGI. CDR3 region: CASSYSGTFNSPLHF. The CDR3 coding sequence is TGTGCCAGCAGTTACTCAGGGACCTTTAATTCACCCCTCCACTTT.

By frequency in the sample, this clone is large (0.1 to 1%). This sample includes further DNA sequences coding for the same CDR3. J is TRBJ2-7 and V is TRBV5-5; D gene ambiguous. V gave up 3 bases and J gave up 0 bases, with 4 bases separating them. Germline V gives CDR1 SGHKS, CDR2 YYEKEE (reference sequence). The CDR3 covers 12 residues. CDR3 region: CASSSASYEQYF. The CDR3 coding sequence is TGTGCCAGCAGCTCCGCCTCCTACGAGCAGTACTTC. Using reference TRBV5-5 and TRBJ2-7 for the parts outside the CDR3, the full variable domain is DAGVTQSPTHLIKTRGQQVTLRCSPISGHKSVSWYQQVLGQGPQFIFQYYEKEERGRGNFPDRFSARQFPNYSSELNVNALLLGDSALYLCASSSASYEQYFGPGTRLTVT.

This rearrangement joins TRBV5-6 to TRBJ1-1, with 7 bases aligning to TRBD1. J gave up 3 bases and V 3 bases, and 8 bases lay outside the gene matches. The CDR3 runs 15 residues. Germline lookup yields CDR1 SGHDT and CDR2 YYEEEE. The CDR3 region has the DNA TGTGCCAGCAGCTCGAAGACCACAGGGGACACTGAAGCTTTCTTT. Amino acid sequence: CASSSKTTGDTEAFF.

The sample holds a few counts of this clone. Given a far larger clone just one base away, this is likely a sequencing read error. Other nucleotide sequences from this sample produce the same CDR3. The V gene is TRBV5-5, the J gene TRBJ2-5; D ambiguous. The J call may be faulty, since TRBJ2-7 better matches the DNA end. CDR3 size: 12 residues. Germline V gene lookup returns CDR1 SGHKS and CDR2 YYEKEE (reference sequence). CDR3 in amino acids: CASSSAGYEQYF. CDR3 in DNA: TGTGCCAGCAGCTCGGCCGGCTACGAGCAGTACTTC.

The V gene is TRBV5-1, the J gene TRBJ2-2; 8 nucleotides match TRBD2. Per germline, CDR1 SGHRS and CDR2 YFSETQ. The trim removed 4 bases at V and 4 bases at J, leaving 9 bases unmatched. This CDR3 is 16 amino acids long. The CDR3 region has the DNA TGCGCCAGCAGCAAGATGACGGGGGGGTCCACCGGGGAGCTGTTTTTT. It specifies CASSKMTGGSTGELFF.

Comment on this clone: The same CDR3 is also encoded by other DNA sequences in this sample. The chain's CDR3 is CASSKGGAGGPTDTQYF. CDR3 DNA sequence: TGTGCCAGCAGCAAAGGAGGGGCGGGCGGCCCCACAGATACGCAGTATTTT. The V gene is TRBV21-1, the J gene TRBJ2-3. TRBV21-1 represents a pseudogene. CDR3 length equals 17 residues.

This clone was seen only a few times. This chain joins TRBV27 and TRBJ2-1; D is perhaps TRBD1 or TRBD2 (5 bases each). V lost 8 bases to trimming and J lost 10 bases, with 18 bases between them. The CDR3 totals 13 residues. Germline V gene lookup returns CDR1 MNHEY and CDR2 SMNVEV (reference sequence). The CDR3 DNA reads as TGTGCCAGCGGACAATACTTGGGGGAGGAGCAGTTCTTC. It specifies CASGQYLGEEQFF.

CDR3: CASSLGASSYNEQFF. CDR3 bases: TGTGCCAGCAGCTTAGGGGCTAGTTCCTACAATGAGCAGTTCTTC. The gene calls are TRBV7-9 and TRBJ2-1, with D unresolved. The CDR3 sequence is 15 residues long. Germline CDR1 reads SEHNR; CDR2 reads FQNEAQ (reference sequence). The germline V and J ends were trimmed by 1 base and 1 base, with 8 bases remaining between them.

The rearrangement uses TRBV9 and TRBJ2-3, with unresolved D. Germline V gene sequence: CDR1 SGDLS, CDR2 YYNGEE. V dropped 0 bases and J dropped 1 base, with 3 bases sitting between them. This CDR3 spans 13 amino acids. CDR3 in amino acids: CASSVDGTDTQYF. The CDR3 region has the DNA TGTGCCAGCAGCGTAGACGGCACAGATACGCAGTATTTT.

J is TRBJ2-3 and V is TRBV11-3; D not certain. Trimming took off 0 bases at V and 3 bases at J, with 16 bases between the two ends. This CDR3 has 17 amino acids. Germline V CDR1 and CDR2: SGHNT, YENEEA. The CDR3 sequence is CASSLDSTRWGTDTQYF. The CDR3 nucleotides read TGTGCCAGCAGCTTAGATTCCACCAGATGGGGAACAGATACGCAGTATTTT.

The chain recombines TRBV7-2 with TRBJ1-5; maybe TRBD1 (6 bases). V lost 8 bases and J 11 bases, leaving 16 bases between the germline ends. The CDR3 has 12 residues. Per the germline V gene, CDR1 is SGHTA and CDR2 is FQGNSA. This chain's CDR3 is CASRGGGTTQHF. The CDR3 DNA reads as TGTGCCAGCCGGGGAGGGGGGACAACCCAGCATTTT.

Here the CDR3 reads CASRLTGSVAGELFF. The CDR3 nucleotides are TGCGCCAGCAGGCTAACAGGAAGCGTAGCCGGGGAGCTGTTTTTT. The V call is TRBV4-1, the J call TRBJ2-2, with a weak D call TRBD1 (5 bases). V was pared by 6 bases and J by 6 bases, with 17 bases between. The CDR3 is 15 amino acids. Germline lookup yields CDR1 MGHRA and CDR2 YSYEKL.

The chain links TRBV2 to TRBJ2-7, with D tentatively TRBD1 or TRBD2 (7 bases each). Germline values: CDR1 SNHLY, CDR2 FYNNEI. The CDR3 is 14 residues long. V was clipped by 4 bases and J by 9 bases, with 19 bases between them. The CDR3 coding sequence is TGTGCCAGCAGTGGGGTCAGGGGGGCGGGGGCGCAGTACTTC. Its protein is CASSGVRGAGAQYF.

The V gene is TRBV20-1, the J gene TRBJ2-1; D is uncertain. Germline CDR1 is DFQATT and CDR2 is SNEGSKA (reference sequence). The CDR3 contains 11 residues. Trimming shortened V by 7 bases and J by 4 bases, and 8 bases separated the two germline ends. The CDR3 protein is CSGASYNEQFF. CDR3 nucleotides: TGCAGTGGGGCTTCTTACAATGAGCAGTTCTTC.

The CDR3 region is CASSHPSGGVNTGELFF. The CDR3 DNA follows: TGTGCCAGCAGCCATCCTAGCGGGGGGGTAAACACCGGGGAGCTGTTTTTT. The chain links TRBV9 to TRBJ2-2, with 12 bases matching TRBD2. Germline V CDR1 and CDR2: SGDLS, YYNGEE. The junction had 6 bases not matched to a gene; V was cut back by 4 bases and J by 2 bases. The CDR3 has 17 amino acids.

The rearrangement joins TRBV19 to TRBJ1-6; 8 nucleotides match TRBD1. The CDR3 spans 17 residues. With 9 bases clipped from V and 1 base from J, the junction kept 11 bases outside the gene matches. The V gene's germline CDR1 is LNHDA and CDR2 SQIVND (reference sequence). DNA of the CDR3: TGTGCCAGCAACTCAATCACAGGGGGATCCTATAATTCACCCCTCCACTTT. Translating it yields CASNSITGGSYNSPLHF.

The CDR3 region is CSATPDRSEYF. In DNA form, the CDR3 reads TGCAGTGCCACCCCCGACAGGTCGGAGTATTTT. This rearrangement joins TRBV20-1 to TRBJ2-3; D might be TRBD1 (6 bases). V lost 6 bases, J lost 13 bases, and 17 bases lay in between. Germline V lookup: CDR1 DFQATT, CDR2 SNEGSKA (reference sequence). The CDR3 sequence is 11 residues long.